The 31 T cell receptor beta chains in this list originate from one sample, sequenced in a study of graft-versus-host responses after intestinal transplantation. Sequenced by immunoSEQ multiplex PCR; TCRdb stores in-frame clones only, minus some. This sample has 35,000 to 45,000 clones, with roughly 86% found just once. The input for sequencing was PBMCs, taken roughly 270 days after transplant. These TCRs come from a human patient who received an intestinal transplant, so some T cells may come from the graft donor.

CDR3 coding DNA: TGTGCCAGCAGCTTAGCGGGGACTAGCGGGGGCACAGATACGCAGTATTTT. Translation gives CASSLAGTSGGTDTQYF. The chain has TRBV7-9 and TRBJ2-3, with 13 bases lining up with TRBD2. This CDR3 comprises 17 residues. Germline loops: CDR1 SEHNR, CDR2 FQNEAQ (reference sequence). Trimming took 0 bases from V and 1 from J; bases not matched to a gene: 1.

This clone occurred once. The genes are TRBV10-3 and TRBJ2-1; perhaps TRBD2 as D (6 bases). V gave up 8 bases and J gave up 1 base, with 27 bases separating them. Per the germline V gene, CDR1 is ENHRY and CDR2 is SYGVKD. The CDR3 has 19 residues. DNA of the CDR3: TGTGCCATCGGGCCCGCGGGGCAGGGTGAATTTGGGTCCTACAATGAGCAGTTCTTC. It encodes CAIGPAGQGEFGSYNEQFF.

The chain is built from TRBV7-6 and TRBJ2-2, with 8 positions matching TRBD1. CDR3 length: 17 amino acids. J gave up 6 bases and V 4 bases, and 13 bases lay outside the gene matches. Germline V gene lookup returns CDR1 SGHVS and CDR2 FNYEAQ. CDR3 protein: CASSSRVGQAPPGELFF. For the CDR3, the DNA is TGTGCCAGCAGCTCCAGGGTGGGACAGGCTCCCCCCGGGGAGCTGTTTTTT.

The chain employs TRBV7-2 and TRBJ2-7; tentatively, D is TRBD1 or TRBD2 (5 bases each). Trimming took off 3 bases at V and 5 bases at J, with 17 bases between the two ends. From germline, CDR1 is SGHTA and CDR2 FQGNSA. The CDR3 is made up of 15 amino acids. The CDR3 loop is CASSFQRSGRHEQYF. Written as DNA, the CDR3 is TGTGCCAGCAGCTTCCAGCGGTCGGGGCGGCACGAGCAGTACTTC.

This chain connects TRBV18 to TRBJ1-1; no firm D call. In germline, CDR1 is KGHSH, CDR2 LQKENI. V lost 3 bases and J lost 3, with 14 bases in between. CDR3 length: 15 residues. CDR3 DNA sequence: TGTGCCAGCTCACCCACCTTCCCTCTGGACACTGAAGCTTTCTTT. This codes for CASSPTFPLDTEAFF.

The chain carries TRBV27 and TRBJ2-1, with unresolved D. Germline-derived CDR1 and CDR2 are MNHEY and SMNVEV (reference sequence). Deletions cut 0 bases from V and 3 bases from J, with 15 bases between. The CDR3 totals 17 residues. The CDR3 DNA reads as TGTGCCAGCAGTTTATCCCCCTCCGTCGCCGTCTACAATGAGCAGTTCTTC. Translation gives CASSLSPSVAVYNEQFF.

CDR3 residues: CASSEAPTGSGGYTF. The CDR3 DNA reads as TGTGCCAGCAGTGAAGCCCCGACAGGCAGCGGTGGCTACACCTTC. This rearrangement joins TRBV6-1 to TRBJ1-2; D might be TRBD1 (6 bases). CDR1 MNHNS and CDR2 SASEGT come from the germline V gene. This CDR3 comprises 15 residues. V shed 0 bases and J shed 7 bases, with 15 bases lying between them.

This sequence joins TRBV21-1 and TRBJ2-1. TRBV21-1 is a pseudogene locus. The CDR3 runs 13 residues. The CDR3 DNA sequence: TGTGCCAGCAGCAAGACGGCCTACAATGAGCAGTTCTTC. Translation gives CASSKTAYNEQFF.

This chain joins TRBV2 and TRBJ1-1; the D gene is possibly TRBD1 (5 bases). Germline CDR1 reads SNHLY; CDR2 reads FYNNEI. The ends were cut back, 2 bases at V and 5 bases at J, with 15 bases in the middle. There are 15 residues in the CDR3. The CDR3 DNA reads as TGTGCCAGCAGTGAAATAGGGGCAGGGCGGACTGAAGCTTTCTTT. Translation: CASSEIGAGRTEAFF.

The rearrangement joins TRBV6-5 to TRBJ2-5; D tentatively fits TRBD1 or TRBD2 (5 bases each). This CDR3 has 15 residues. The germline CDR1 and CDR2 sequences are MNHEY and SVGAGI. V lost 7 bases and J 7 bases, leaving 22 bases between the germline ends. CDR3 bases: TGTGCCAGCAAGGAAACATTGGGGGTCAAAGGGACCCAGTACTTC. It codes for CASKETLGVKGTQYF.

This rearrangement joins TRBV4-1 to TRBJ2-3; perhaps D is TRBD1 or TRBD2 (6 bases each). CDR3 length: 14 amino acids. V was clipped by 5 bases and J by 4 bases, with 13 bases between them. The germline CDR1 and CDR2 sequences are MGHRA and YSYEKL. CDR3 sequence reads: CASSYPEGADTQYF. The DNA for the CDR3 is TGCGCCAGCAGCTACCCGGAGGGGGCAGATACGCAGTATTTT.

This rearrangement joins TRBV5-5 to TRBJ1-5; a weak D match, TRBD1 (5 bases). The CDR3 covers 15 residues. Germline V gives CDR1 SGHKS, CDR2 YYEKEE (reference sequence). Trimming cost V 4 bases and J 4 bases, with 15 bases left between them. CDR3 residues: CASSRGGGGNQPQHF. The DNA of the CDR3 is TGTGCCAGCAGCCGGGGCGGGGGAGGTAATCAGCCCCAGCATTTT.

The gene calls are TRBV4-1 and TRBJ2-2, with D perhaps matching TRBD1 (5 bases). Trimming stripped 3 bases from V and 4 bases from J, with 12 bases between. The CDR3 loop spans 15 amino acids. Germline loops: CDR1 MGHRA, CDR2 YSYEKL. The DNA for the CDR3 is TGCGCCAGCAGCCAGAGGCAGGGCGGCACCGGGGAGCTGTTTTTT. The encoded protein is CASSQRQGGTGELFF.

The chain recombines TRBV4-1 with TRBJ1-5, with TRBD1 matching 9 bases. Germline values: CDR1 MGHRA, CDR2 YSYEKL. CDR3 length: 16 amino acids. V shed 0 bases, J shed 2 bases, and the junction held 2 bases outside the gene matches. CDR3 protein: CASSQDWTGGNQPQHF. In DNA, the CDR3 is TGCGCCAGCAGCCAAGATTGGACAGGGGGCAATCAGCCCCAGCATTTT.

The CDR3 is CASSPGVGFIYGYTF. The CDR3 DNA reads TGTGCCAGTAGTCCTGGCGTAGGGTTTATCTATGGCTACACCTTC. V and J are TRBV19 and TRBJ1-2; D gene ambiguous. The germline CDR1 and CDR2 sequences are LNHDA and SQIVND (reference sequence). The CDR3 runs 15 residues. V lost 5 bases and J lost 4, with 17 bases in between. The full variable domain, in which reference TRBV19 and TRBJ1-2 provide the parts outside the CDR3, is DGGITQSPKYLFRKEGQNVTLSCEQNLNHDAMYWYRQDPGQGLRLIYYSQIVNDFQKGDIAEGYSVSREKKESFPLTVTSAQKNPTAFYLCASSPGVGFIYGYTFGSGTRLTVV.

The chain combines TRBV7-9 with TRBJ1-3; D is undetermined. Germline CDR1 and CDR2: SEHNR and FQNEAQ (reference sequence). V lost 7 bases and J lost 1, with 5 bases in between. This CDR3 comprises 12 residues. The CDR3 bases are TGTGCCAGCACGGAGTCTGGAAACACCATATATTTT. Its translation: CASTESGNTIYF.

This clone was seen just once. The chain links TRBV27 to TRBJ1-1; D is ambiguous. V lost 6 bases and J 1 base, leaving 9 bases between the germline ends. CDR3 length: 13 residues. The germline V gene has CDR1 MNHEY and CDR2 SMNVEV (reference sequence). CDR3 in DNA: TGTGCCAGCAGCCACTATCCGAACACTGAAGCTTTCTTT. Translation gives CASSHYPNTEAFF.

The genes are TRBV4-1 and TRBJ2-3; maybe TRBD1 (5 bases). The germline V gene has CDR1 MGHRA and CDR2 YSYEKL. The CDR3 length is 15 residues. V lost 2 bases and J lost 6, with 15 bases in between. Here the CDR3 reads CASSQKTAYRDTQYF. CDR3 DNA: TGCGCCAGCAGCCAAAAAACGGCGTACAGGGATACGCAGTATTTT.

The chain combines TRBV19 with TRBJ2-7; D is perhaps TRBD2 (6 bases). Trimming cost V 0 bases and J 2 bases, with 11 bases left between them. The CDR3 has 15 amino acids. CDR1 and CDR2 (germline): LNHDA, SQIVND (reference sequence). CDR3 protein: CASSIEEGSPYEQYF. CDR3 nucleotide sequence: TGTGCCAGTAGTATAGAGGAGGGGTCCCCCTACGAGCAGTACTTC.

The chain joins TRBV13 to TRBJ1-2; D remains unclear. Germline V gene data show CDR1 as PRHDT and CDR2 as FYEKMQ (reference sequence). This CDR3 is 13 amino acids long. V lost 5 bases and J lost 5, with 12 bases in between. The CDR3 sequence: CASSPGLSYGYTF. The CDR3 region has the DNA TGTGCCAGCAGCCCAGGTTTGTCGTATGGCTACACCTTC.

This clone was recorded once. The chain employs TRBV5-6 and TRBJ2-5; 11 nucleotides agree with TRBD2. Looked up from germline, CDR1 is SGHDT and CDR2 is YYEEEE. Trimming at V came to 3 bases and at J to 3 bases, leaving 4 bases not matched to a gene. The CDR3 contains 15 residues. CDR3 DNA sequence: TGTGCCAGCAGCTACCTAGCGGGGGGAAAAGAGACCCAGTACTTC. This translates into CASSYLAGGKETQYF.

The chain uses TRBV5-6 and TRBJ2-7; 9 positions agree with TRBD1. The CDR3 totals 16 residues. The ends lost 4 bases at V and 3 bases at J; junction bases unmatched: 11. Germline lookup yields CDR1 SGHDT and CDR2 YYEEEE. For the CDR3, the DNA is TGTGCCAGCAGCCTCACCGGGACAGGGCACCACTACGAGCAGTACTTC. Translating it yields CASSLTGTGHHYEQYF.

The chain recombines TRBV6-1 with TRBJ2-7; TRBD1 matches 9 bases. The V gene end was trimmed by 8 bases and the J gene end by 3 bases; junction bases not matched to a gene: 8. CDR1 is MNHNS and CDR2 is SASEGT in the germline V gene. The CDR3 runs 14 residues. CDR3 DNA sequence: TGTGCCAGCGTCCGGGACAGGGTGGTCTACGAGCAGTACTTC. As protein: CASVRDRVVYEQYF.

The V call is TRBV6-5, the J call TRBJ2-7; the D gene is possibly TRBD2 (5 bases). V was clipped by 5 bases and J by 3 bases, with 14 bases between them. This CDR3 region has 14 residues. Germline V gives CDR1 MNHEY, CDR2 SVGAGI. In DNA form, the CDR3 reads TGTGCCAGCAGTGCGGGTTATAGGGTCTACGAGCAGTACTTC. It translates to CASSAGYRVYEQYF.

The CDR3 sequence is CASGTHPTDTQYF. The CDR3 coding sequence is TGTGCCAGCGGGACTCACCCCACAGATACGCAGTATTTT. The rearrangement joins TRBV27 to TRBJ2-3; tentatively, D is TRBD2 (6 bases). Between the trimmed V and J ends, which lost 8 bases and 2 bases, there was a span of 11 bases. CDR1 MNHEY and CDR2 SMNVEV come from the germline V gene (reference sequence). The CDR3 is made up of 13 amino acids.

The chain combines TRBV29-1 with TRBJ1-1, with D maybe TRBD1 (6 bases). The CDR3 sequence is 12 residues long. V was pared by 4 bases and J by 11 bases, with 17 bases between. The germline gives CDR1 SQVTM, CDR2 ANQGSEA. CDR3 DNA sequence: TGCAGCGTTGTCCTGGGGGGCCTGGGCGCTTTCTTT. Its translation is CSVVLGGLGAFF.

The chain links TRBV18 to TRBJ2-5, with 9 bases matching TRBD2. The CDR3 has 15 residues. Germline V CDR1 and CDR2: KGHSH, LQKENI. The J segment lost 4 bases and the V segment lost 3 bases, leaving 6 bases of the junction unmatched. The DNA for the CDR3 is TGTGCCAGCTCACCTTATCGGCGGGGGGGAGAGACCCAGTACTTC. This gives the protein CASSPYRRGGETQYF.

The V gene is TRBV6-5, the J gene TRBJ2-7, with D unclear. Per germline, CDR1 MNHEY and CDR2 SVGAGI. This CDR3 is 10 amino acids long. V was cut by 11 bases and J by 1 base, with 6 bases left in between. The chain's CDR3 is CAWVSYEQYF. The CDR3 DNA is TGTGCCTGGGTTTCCTACGAGCAGTACTTC.

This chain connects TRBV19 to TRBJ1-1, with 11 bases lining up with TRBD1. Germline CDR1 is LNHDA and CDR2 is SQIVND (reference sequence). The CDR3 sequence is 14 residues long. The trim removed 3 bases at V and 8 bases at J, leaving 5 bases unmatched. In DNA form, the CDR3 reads TGTGCCAGTAGTATGGGACAGGGGGTGGGAGAAGCTTTCTTT. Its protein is CASSMGQGVGEAFF.

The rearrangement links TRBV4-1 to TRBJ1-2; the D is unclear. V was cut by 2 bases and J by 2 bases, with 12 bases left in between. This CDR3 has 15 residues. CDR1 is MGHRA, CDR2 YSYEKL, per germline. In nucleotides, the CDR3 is TGCGCCAGCAGCCAAACCCTCGGGGTAAACTATGGCTACACCTTC. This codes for CASSQTLGVNYGYTF.

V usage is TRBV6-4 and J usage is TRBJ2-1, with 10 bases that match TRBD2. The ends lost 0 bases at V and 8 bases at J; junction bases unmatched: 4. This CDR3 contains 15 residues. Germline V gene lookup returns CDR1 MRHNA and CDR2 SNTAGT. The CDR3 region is CASSDSASGGDEQFF. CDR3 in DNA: TGTGCCAGCAGTGACTCGGCTAGCGGGGGCGATGAGCAGTTCTTC.